One and the same sample provided the 14 T cell receptor beta chains below, sequenced in a study of T cell responses to AZD1222 COVID-19 vaccine. Produced via immunoSEQ multiplex PCR; TCRdb's table is partial and in-frame only. Here the sample spans 90,000 to 100,000 clones, 70% to 85% being singletons. The sample consisted of peripheral blood, taken 28 days after the second AZD1222 dose. These TCRs come from an adult who received the AZD1222 COVID-19 vaccine.

This chain uses TRBV18 with TRBJ1-1; weak D call: TRBD1 (6 bases). This CDR3 is 16 amino acids long. Per the germline V gene, CDR1 is KGHSH and CDR2 is LQKENI. V lost 10 bases to trimming and J lost 6 bases, with 27 bases between them. The CDR3 nucleotides read TGTGCCACAGGCGGTCAGGTCCCAAGGGGGGACCCTGAAGCTTTCTTT. Translating gives CATGGQVPRGDPEAFF. The full variable domain, completed using reference TRBV18 and TRBJ1-1, is NAGVMQNPRHLVRRRGQEARLRCSPMKGHSHVYWYRQLPEEGLKFMVYLQKENIIDESGMPKERFSAEFPKEGPSILRIQQVVRGDSAAYFCATGGQVPRGDPEAFFGQGTRLTVV.

V is TRBV18 and J is TRBJ2-1; 9 positions match TRBD2. The V gene's germline CDR1 is KGHSH and CDR2 LQKENI. The CDR3 has 16 residues. J lost 8 bases, V lost 6 bases, and 14 bases had no gene match. CDR3 coding DNA: TGTGCCAGCTCCTTCGATCTAGCGGGGAGGGGTGATGAGCAGTTCTTC. Its translation: CASSFDLAGRGDEQFF.

The genes are TRBV5-1 and TRBJ1-1; tentatively, D is TRBD1 (5 bases). Germline CDR1 reads SGHRS; CDR2 reads YFSETQ. The CDR3 extends over 14 amino acids. The V end lost 0 bases, the J end lost 8 bases, and 14 bases lay between the germline ends. Written as DNA, the CDR3 is TGCGCCAGCAGCTTGGGAGGCGCACAGGAGGAAGCTTTCTTT. It is translated as CASSLGGAQEEAFF.

This rearrangement joins TRBV11-3 to TRBJ2-3; D perhaps matches TRBD2 (6 bases). Germline V gene lookup returns CDR1 SGHNT and CDR2 YENEEA. The CDR3 runs 14 residues. V was trimmed by 3 bases and J by 4 bases, leaving 11 bases between them. The CDR3 sequence is CASSFSGAADTQYF. CDR3 bases: TGTGCCAGCAGCTTCTCGGGAGCAGCAGATACGCAGTATTTT. The whole variable domain, filled in from reference TRBV11-3 and TRBJ2-3, reads EAGVVQSPRYKIIEKKQPVAFWCNPISGHNTLYWYLQNLGQGPELLIRYENEEAVDDSQLPKDRFSAERLKGVDSTLKIQPAELGDSAVYLCASSFSGAADTQYFGPGTRLTVL.

The J gene is TRBJ2-2, the V gene TRBV3-1 (or the pseudogene TRBV3-2); D is ambiguous. Trimming removed 7 bases at V and 8 bases at J, with 11 bases between. This CDR3 contains 12 residues. Germline loops: CDR1 LGHDT, CDR2 YNNKEL (reference sequence). DNA of the CDR3: TGTGCCAGCACCCCTGGGTGGGGGGAGCTGTTTTTT. This translates into CASTPGWGELFF.

V is TRBV4-1 and J is TRBJ1-2, with D unresolved. The length of the CDR3 is 15 residues. V dropped 0 bases and J dropped 1 base, with 9 bases sitting between them. The germline V gene encodes CDR1 MGHRA and CDR2 YSYEKL. The CDR3 loop is CASSQDLRINYGYTF. CDR3 nucleotides: TGCGCCAGCAGCCAAGATCTACGGATTAACTATGGCTACACCTTC.

The chain recombines TRBV5-1 with TRBJ1-1, with no clear D. This CDR3 comprises 15 residues. Germline V CDR1 and CDR2: SGHRS, YFSETQ. V was clipped by 2 bases and J by 1 base, with 12 bases between them. The CDR3 nucleotides are TGCGCCAGCAGCTTCTCTTCAGGTCCGAACACTGAAGCTTTCTTT. This translates into CASSFSSGPNTEAFF.

V and J are TRBV18 and TRBJ1-5; tentative D call: TRBD1 (6 bases). Germline CDR1 is KGHSH and CDR2 is LQKENI. The V gene lost 4 bases and the J gene lost 0 bases, with 13 bases spanning the gap. This CDR3 contains 16 residues. CDR3 DNA sequence: TGTGCCAGCTCACGTACAGGGACTTATAGCAATCAGCCCCAGCATTTT. It is translated as CASSRTGTYSNQPQHF. The entire variable domain, with the rest obtained from reference TRBV18 and TRBJ1-5, is as follows: NAGVMQNPRHLVRRRGQEARLRCSPMKGHSHVYWYRQLPEEGLKFMVYLQKENIIDESGMPKERFSAEFPKEGPSILRIQQVVRGDSAAYFCASSRTGTYSNQPQHFGDGTRLSIL.

The V and J genes are TRBV5-1 and TRBJ1-5; 9 bases match TRBD1. V was clipped by 3 bases and J by 4 bases; unmatched bases: 2. This CDR3 is built from 14 residues. In germline, CDR1 is SGHRS, CDR2 YFSETQ. The CDR3 region is CASSSTGGNQPQHF. For the CDR3, the DNA is TGCGCCAGCAGCTCGACAGGGGGGAATCAGCCCCAGCATTTT.

The rearrangement joins TRBV4-3 to TRBJ2-1; possibly TRBD2 for D (6 bases). The CDR3 extends over 14 amino acids. V lost 0 bases, J lost 7 bases, and 10 bases lay in between. CDR1 LGHNA and CDR2 YSLEER come from the germline V gene. In DNA form, the CDR3 reads TGCGCCAGCAGCCAAGAAGTCGGAGGGAATGAGCAGTTCTTC. This encodes CASSQEVGGNEQFF.

This chain joins TRBV14 and TRBJ2-7; D call uncertain. This CDR3 has 14 amino acids. V was shortened by 8 bases and J by 1 base, with 15 bases between the two germline ends. From germline, CDR1 is SGHDN and CDR2 FVKESK. In nucleotides, the CDR3 is TGTGCCAGCTGTCAGAGTGGTCGGTCCTACGAGCAGTACTTC. As protein: CASCQSGRSYEQYF.

The rearrangement uses TRBV5-1 and TRBJ2-3; D might be TRBD1 (5 bases). This CDR3 region has 14 residues. Germline CDR1 SGHRS, CDR2 YFSETQ. Trimming left V 2 bases short and J 0 bases short, with 7 bases between. DNA for the CDR3: TGCGCCAGCAGCTTTGGGGCAAGCACAGATACGCAGTATTTT. This translates into CASSFGASTDTQYF.

The V call is TRBV5-1, the J call TRBJ2-1; D gene ambiguous. V dropped 0 bases and J dropped 10 bases, with 8 bases sitting between them. The V gene's germline CDR1 is SGHRS and CDR2 YFSETQ. The CDR3 spans 12 residues. The CDR3 DNA reads TGCGCCAGCAGCTTGGGACTTCGGGAGCAGTTCTTC. It translates to CASSLGLREQFF.

The chain recombines TRBV2 with TRBJ2-5; perhaps D is TRBD1 or TRBD2 (5 bases each). The V end was cut by 5 bases, the J end by 2 bases, with 9 bases between. The CDR3 loop spans 13 amino acids. The germline CDR1 and CDR2 sequences are SNHLY and FYNNEI. In DNA, the CDR3 is TGTGCCAGCAGTCGGGGACCGCAAGAGACCCAGTACTTC. It translates to CASSRGPQETQYF.